This T cell receptor beta chain was recorded in a study of radiation and T cells in renal cell carcinoma. Broader study findings: From baseline, blood top tumor clonotypes peaked at 2 weeks post-radiation.

With regard to this clone: Its antigen is not identified.

Clones were sequenced by immunoSEQ multiplex PCR, and TCRdb holds only the in-frame ones, with some missing. The sample lists some 22,000 clones, roughly 80% occurring once. Sample time point: baseline pretreatment blood. The treatment here: 15 Gy SBRT to primary tumor, nephrectomy 4 weeks later. Serial blood draws occurred at baseline and 2 and 4 weeks post-SBRT. This renal cell carcinoma was of the clear cell type. This receptor was taken from a man aged 55 to 70 with renal cell carcinoma. The input for sequencing was blood, taken from a patient whose treatment included radiotherapy and nephrectomy.

CDR3 DNA: TGTGCCAGTAGTATAGGCGGAGGTCGCAATCAGCCCCAGCATTTT. It yields the protein CASSIGGGRNQPQHF. The chain recombines TRBV19 with TRBJ1-5; D not certain. CDR3 length: 15 amino acids. Trimming cost V 1 base and J 2 bases, with 9 bases left between them. CDR1 and CDR2 from the germline V gene are LNHDA and SQIVND (reference sequence).